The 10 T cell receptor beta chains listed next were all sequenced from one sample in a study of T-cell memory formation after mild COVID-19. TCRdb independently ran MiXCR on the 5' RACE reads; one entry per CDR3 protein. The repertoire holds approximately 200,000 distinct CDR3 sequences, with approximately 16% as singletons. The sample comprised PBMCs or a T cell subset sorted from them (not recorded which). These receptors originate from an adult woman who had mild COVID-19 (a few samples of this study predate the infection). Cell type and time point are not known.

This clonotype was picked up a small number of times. CDR3 sequence: CASSPGTGNRGDTQYF. CDR3 sequence (DNA): TGTGCCAGCAGTCCCGGGACAGGGAATCGCGGAGATACGCAGTATTTT. The chain has TRBV2 and TRBJ2-3, with 9 positions matching TRBD1. This CDR3 is 16 amino acids long. Germline values: CDR1 SNHLY, CDR2 FYNNEI. The ends lost 5 bases at V and 5 bases at J; junction bases unmatched: 11.

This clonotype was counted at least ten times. The CDR3 sequence: CSARDTNYGYTF. For the CDR3, the DNA is TGCAGTGCTCGGGACACCAACTATGGCTACACCTTC. This chain connects TRBV20-1 to TRBJ1-2; tentative D call: TRBD1 (6 bases). V was clipped by 5 bases and J by 2 bases, with 9 bases between them. The CDR3 spans 12 residues. Germline assignment: CDR1 DFQATT and CDR2 SNEGSKA (reference sequence).

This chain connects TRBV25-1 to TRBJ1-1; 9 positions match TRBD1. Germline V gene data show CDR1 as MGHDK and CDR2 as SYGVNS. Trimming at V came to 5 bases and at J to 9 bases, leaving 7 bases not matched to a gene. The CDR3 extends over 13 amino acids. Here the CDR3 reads CASSRGQGGKAFF. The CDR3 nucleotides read TGTGCCAGCAGTAGGGGACAGGGAGGGAAAGCTTTCTTT.

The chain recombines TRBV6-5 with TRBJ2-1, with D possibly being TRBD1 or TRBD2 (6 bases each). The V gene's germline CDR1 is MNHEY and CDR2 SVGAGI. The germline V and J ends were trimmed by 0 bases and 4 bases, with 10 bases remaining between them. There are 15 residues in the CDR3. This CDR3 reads CASSYSDSGYNEQFF. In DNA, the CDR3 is TGTGCCAGCAGTTACTCGGACAGCGGGTACAATGAGCAGTTCTTC.

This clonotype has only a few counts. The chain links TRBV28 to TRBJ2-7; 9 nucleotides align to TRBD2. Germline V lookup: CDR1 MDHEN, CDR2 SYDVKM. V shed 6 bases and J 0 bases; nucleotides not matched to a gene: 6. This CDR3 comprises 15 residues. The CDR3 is CASRTGSGSSYEQYF. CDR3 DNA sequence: TGTGCCAGCAGAACCGGTAGCGGGAGCTCCTACGAGCAGTACTTC.

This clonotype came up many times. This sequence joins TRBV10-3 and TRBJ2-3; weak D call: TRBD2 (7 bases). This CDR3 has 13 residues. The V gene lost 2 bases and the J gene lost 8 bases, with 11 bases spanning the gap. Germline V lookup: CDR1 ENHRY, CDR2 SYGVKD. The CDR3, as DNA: TGTGCCATCAGTGAGAACAGGGAGGGTACGCAGTATTTT. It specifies CAISENREGTQYF.

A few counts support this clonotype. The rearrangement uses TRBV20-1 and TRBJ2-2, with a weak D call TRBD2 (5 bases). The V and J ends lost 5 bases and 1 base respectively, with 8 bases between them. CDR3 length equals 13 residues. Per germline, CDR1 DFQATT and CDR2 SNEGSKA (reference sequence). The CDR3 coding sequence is TGCAGTGCTCCGGACTGGAACACCGGGGAGCTGTTTTTT. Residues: CSAPDWNTGELFF.

As DNA, the CDR3 is TGTGCCAGCAGCTCCCCTAGCAGGGCCGATACGCAGTATTTT. Translated, it gives CASSSPSRADTQYF. This rearrangement joins TRBV11-3 to TRBJ2-3; D assignment may be TRBD1 or TRBD2 (5 bases each). This CDR3 has 14 amino acids. Germline CDR1 and CDR2: SGHNT and YENEEA. Trimming took 4 bases from V and 6 from J, leaving 14 bases between them.

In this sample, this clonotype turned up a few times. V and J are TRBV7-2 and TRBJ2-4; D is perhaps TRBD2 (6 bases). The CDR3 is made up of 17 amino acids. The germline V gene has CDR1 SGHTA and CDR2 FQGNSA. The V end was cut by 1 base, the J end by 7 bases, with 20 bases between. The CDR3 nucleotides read TGTGCCAGCAGCTTAGTTTTCGGCGGGGCCGGCGGCAACATTCAGTACTTC. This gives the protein CASSLVFGGAGGNIQYF.

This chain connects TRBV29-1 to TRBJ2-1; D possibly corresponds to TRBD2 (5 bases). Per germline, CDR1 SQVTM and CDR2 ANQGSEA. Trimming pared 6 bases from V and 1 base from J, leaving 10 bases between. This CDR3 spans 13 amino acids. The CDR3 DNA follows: TGCAGCGTACCGAGGGTATCCTACAATGAGCAGTTCTTC. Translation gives CSVPRVSYNEQFF.